This T cell receptor (beta chain) derives from a study of blood T cell repertoires in COVID-19. Clones were sequenced by immunoSEQ multiplex PCR, and TCRdb holds only the in-frame ones, with some missing. The sample shows about 120,000 clones, approximately 87% of them seen only once. CDR3 length equals 16 residues. Per germline, CDR1 SGHVS and CDR2 FQNEAQ. The V and J ends lost 5 bases and 0 bases, in that order; junction bases with no gene match: 9. V usage is TRBV7-8 and J usage is TRBJ2-7; 8 bases are shared with TRBD2. The sequence was obtained from a man between 60 and 75 years old with acute or convalescent COVID-19. The sample comprised peripheral blood. In DNA, the CDR3 is TGTGCCAGCAGCCCGAAGGCCGGGACTAGCTCCTACGAGCAGTACTTC. Encoded protein: CASSPKAGTSSYEQYF.